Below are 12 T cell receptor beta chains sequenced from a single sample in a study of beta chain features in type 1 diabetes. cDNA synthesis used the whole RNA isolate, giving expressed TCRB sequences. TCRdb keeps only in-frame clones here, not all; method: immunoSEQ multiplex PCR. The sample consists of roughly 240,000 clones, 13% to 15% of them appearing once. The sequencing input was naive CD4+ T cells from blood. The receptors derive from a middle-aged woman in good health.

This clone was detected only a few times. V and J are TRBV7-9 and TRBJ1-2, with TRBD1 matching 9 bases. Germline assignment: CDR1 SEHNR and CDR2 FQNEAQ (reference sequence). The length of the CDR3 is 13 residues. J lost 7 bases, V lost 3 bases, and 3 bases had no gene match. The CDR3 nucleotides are TGTGCCAGCAGCTTGGGACAGGGTCTTGGCTACACCTTC. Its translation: CASSLGQGLGYTF.

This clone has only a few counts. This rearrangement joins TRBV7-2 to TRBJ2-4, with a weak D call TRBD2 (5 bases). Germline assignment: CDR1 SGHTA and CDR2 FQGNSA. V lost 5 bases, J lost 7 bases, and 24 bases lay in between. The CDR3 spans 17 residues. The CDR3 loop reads CASSGIVGTPRRNIQYF. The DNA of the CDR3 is TGTGCCAGCAGCGGTATAGTGGGAACTCCCCGGAGGAACATTCAGTACTTC.

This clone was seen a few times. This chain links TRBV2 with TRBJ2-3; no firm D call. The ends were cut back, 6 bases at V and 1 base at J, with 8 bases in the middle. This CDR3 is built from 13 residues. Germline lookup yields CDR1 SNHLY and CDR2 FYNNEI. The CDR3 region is CASRRDRTDTQYF. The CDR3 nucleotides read TGTGCCAGCAGACGAGATCGCACAGATACGCAGTATTTT.

CDR3 DNA: TGTGCCAGCAGCTCTACAGGGGAATACACAGATACGCAGTATTTT. Protein: CASSSTGEYTDTQYF. V is TRBV5-6 and J is TRBJ2-3, with TRBD1 identical over 7 bases. The CDR3 contains 15 residues. Germline CDR1 SGHDT, CDR2 YYEEEE. Trimming at V came to 3 bases and at J to 2 bases, leaving 6 bases not matched to a gene.

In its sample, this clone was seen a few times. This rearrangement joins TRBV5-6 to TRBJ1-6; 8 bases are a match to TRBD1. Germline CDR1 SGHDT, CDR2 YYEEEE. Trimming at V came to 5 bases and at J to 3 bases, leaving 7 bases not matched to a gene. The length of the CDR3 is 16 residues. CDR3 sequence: CASRERTGFYNSPLHF. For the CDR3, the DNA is TGTGCCAGCAGGGAAAGGACAGGGTTCTATAATTCACCCCTCCACTTT.

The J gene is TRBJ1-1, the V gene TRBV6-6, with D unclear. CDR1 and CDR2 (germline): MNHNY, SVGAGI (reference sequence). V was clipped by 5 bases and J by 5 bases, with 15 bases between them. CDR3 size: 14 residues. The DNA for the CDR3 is TGTGCCAGCAGTCGCCCCCCAGGAGGGACTGAAGCTTTCTTT. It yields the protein CASSRPPGGTEAFF.

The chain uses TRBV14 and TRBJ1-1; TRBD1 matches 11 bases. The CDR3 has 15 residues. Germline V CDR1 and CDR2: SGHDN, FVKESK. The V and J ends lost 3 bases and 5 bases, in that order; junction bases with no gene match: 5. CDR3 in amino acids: CASSHRTGGNTEAFF. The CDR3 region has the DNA TGTGCCAGCAGCCACAGGACAGGGGGCAATACTGAAGCTTTCTTT.

The CDR3 nucleotides read TGCGCCAGCAGTCAATCTGGGGACAGAGTCTACGAGCAGTACTTC. Translated, it gives CASSQSGDRVYEQYF. This chain links TRBV23-1 with TRBJ2-7; 7 bases agree with TRBD1. TRBV23-1 has ORF status, its function being uncertain. CDR3 size: 15 residues. J lost 3 bases, V lost 0 bases, and 5 bases had no gene match.

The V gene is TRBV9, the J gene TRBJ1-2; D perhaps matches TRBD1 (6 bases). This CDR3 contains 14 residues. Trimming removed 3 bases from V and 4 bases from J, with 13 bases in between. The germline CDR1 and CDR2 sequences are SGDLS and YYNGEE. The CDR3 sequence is CASSAEQGLYGYTF. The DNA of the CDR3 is TGTGCCAGCAGCGCCGAACAGGGCCTCTATGGCTACACCTTC. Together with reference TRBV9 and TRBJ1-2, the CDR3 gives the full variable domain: DSGVTQTPKHLITATGQRVTLRCSPRSGDLSVYWYQQSLDQGLQFLIQYYNGEERAKGNILERFSAQQFPDLHSELNLSSLELGDSALYFCASSAEQGLYGYTFGSGTRLTVV.

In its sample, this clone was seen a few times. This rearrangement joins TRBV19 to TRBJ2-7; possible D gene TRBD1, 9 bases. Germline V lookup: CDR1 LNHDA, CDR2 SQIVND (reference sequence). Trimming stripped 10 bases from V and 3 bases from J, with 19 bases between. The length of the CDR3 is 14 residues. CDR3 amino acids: CATRGGDRVYEQYF. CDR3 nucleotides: TGTGCCACTCGGGGGGGGGACAGGGTCTACGAGCAGTACTTC. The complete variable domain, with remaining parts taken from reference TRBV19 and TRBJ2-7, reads DGGITQSPKYLFRKEGQNVTLSCEQNLNHDAMYWYRQDPGQGLRLIYYSQIVNDFQKGDIAEGYSVSREKKESFPLTVTSAQKNPTAFYLCATRGGDRVYEQYFGPGTRLTVT.

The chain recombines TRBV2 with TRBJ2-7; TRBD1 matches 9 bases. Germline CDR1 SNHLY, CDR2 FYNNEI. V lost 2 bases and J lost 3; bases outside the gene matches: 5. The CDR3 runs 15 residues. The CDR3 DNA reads TGTGCCAGCAGTGAACTGCGGGACAGGGTCTACGAGCAGTACTTC. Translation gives CASSELRDRVYEQYF.

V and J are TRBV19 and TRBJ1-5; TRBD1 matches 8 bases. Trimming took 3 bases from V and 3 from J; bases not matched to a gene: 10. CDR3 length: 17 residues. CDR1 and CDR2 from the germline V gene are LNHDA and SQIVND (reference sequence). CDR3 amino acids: CASSIPHDRGPNQPQHF. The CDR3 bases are TGTGCCAGTAGTATCCCCCACGACAGGGGTCCCAATCAGCCCCAGCATTTT.